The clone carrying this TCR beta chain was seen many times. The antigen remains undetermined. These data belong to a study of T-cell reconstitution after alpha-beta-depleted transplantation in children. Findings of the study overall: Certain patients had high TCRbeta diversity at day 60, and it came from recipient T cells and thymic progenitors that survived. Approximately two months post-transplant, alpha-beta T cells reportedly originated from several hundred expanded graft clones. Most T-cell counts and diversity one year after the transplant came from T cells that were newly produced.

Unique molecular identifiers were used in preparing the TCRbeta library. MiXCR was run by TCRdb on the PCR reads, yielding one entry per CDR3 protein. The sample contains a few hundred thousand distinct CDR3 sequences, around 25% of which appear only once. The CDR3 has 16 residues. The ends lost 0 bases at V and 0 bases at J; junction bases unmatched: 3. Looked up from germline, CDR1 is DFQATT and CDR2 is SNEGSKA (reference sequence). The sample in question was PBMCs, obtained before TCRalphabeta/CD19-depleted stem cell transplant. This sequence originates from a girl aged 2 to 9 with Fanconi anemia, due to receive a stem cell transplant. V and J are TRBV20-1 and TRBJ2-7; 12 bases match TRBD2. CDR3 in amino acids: CSARELAGGISYEQYF. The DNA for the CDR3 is TGCAGTGCTAGAGAACTAGCGGGGGGCATCTCCTACGAGCAGTACTTC.